This TCR beta chain was observed in a study of PD-L1 blockade in urothelial cancer. Looking at the study overall: Male sex and bladder-origin urothelial cancer characterized about 90% of the roughly 30 patients.

Repertoires were generated with immunoSEQ multiplex PCR, while TCRdb's copy carries only in-frame clones and drops some. The profile shows more than 85,000 clones, roughly 84% of them singletons. This CDR3 spans 14 amino acids. Per the germline V gene, CDR1 is SGHRS and CDR2 is YFSETQ. The junction had 2 bases not matched to a gene; V was cut back by 4 bases and J by 1 base. Time point denoted: pretreatment peripheral blood. Samples were collected from each patient before treatment and during treatment. Each patient gave between 1 and 8 of them in total. The sequencing used PBMCs, collected around atezolizumab (anti-PD-L1) treatment. The sequence was collected from a man aged 55 to 70 with urothelial cancer. V is TRBV5-1 and J is TRBJ1-1; 9 bases map to TRBD1. The CDR3 DNA follows: TGCGCCAGCAGCACGGACAGGGGGAACACTGAAGCTTTCTTT. Amino acid sequence: CASSTDRGNTEAFF. The whole variable domain, remainder taken from reference TRBV5-1 and TRBJ1-1, is KAGVTQTPRYLIKTRGQQVTLSCSPISGHRSVSWYQQTPGQGLQFLFEYFSETQRNKGNFPGRFSGRQFSNSRSEMNVSTLELGDSALYLCASSTDRGNTEAFFGQGTRLTVV.